This is a list of T cell receptor beta chains from one sample in a study of T-cell memory formation after mild COVID-19. TCRdb independently ran MiXCR on the 5' RACE reads; one entry per CDR3 protein. The table includes hundreds of thousands of distinct CDR3 sequences, 20% to 25% detected once. Sequenced input: PBMCs or a T cell subset sorted from them (not recorded which). The source of these receptors is an adult woman who had mild COVID-19 (a few samples of this study predate the infection). Cell type and time point are not known. Both conserved end residues are part of each CDR3. D genes are given only for firm matches. Rows may omit the clone size; those that give it use once, few, many or a size class.

d_call | j_call | clone_size | v_call | cdr3_nt | cdr3_aa
NA | TRBJ2-3 | NA | TRBV4-1 | TGCGCCAGCAGCCAACTAGGAGGAGGGCAGTATTTT | CASSQLGGGQYF
TRBD2 | TRBJ2-7 | NA | TRBV5-5 | TGTGCCAGCAGCTTGGCCGCTAGCGGGAGGGCAAAGGACGAGCAGTACTTC | CASSLAASGRAKDEQYF
NA | TRBJ2-1 | few | TRBV6-1 | TGTGCCAGCAGTGACCACAGGGACGCCAATGAGCAGTTCTTC | CASSDHRDANEQFF
NA | TRBJ1-5 | once | TRBV7-8 | TGTGCCAGCAGCCGCATTTGGGGGAATCAGCCCCAGCATTTT | CASSRIWGNQPQHF
NA | TRBJ2-3 | NA | TRBV2 | TGTGCCAGCAGTGAGGCGGGAATGATCACAGATACGCAGTATTTT | CASSEAGMITDTQYF
NA | TRBJ2-5 | NA | TRBV29-1 | TGCAGCGTAGACAATCCGGGGTCCAGGGGGACCCAGTACTTC | CSVDNPGSRGTQYF
TRBD1 | TRBJ1-2 | NA | TRBV7-2 | TGTGCCAGCAGCCCCAGACAGGGGAACTATGGCTACACCTTC | CASSPRQGNYGYTF
NA | TRBJ2-1 | NA | TRBV19 | TGTGCCAGTAGTATAGCCAGGGAGAAGTACAATGAGCAGTTCTTC | CASSIAREKYNEQFF
NA | TRBJ1-6 | NA | TRBV5-1 | TGCGCCAGCAGCCCCGGGGACAATGAATCACCCCTCCACTTT | CASSPGDNESPLHF
NA | TRBJ2-5 | NA | TRBV7-3 | TGTGCCAGCAGCTCCCTTGGACCCCAAGAGACCCAGTACTTC | CASSSLGPQETQYF
NA | TRBJ2-5 | NA | TRBV20-1 | TGCAGTGCTAGAGATGATCTGGAGACCCAGTACTTC | CSARDDLETQYF
NA | TRBJ2-7 | NA | TRBV7-9 | TGTGCCAGCAGCCCCCCGGGTTTCAACGAGCAGTACTTC | CASSPPGFNEQYF
NA | TRBJ2-7 | few | TRBV12-3/TRBV12-4 | TGTGCCAGCAGTTTAGGTAGCAGGCAGTACTTC | CASSLGSRQYF
TRBD1 | TRBJ2-5 | few | TRBV4-2 | TGTGCCAGCAGCCGAGAACAGGGGACAGAGACCCAGTACTTC | CASSREQGTETQYF
TRBD1 | TRBJ2-5 | few | TRBV2 | TGTGCCAGCAACAGGGGGCTACAAGAGACCCAGTACTTC | CASNRGLQETQYF
TRBD1 | TRBJ2-7 | few | TRBV5-1 | TGCGCCAGCAGCTTCGGGGACAGGTCATCCTACGAGCAGTACTTC | CASSFGDRSSYEQYF
NA | TRBJ2-7 | NA | TRBV15 | TGTGCCACCAGCAGGGACACGGTTTCCTACGAGCAGTACTTC | CATSRDTVSYEQYF
TRBD2 | TRBJ2-1 | few | TRBV5-1 | TGCGCCAGCAGCTTGACTAGCGGGGCGTTGGGTAATGAGCAGTTCTTC | CASSLTSGALGNEQFF
NA | TRBJ2-3 | NA | TRBV5-4 | TGTGCCAGCAGCTTGACCCGAGATACGCAGTATTTT | CASSLTRDTQYF
NA | TRBJ1-1 | few | TRBV2 | TGTGCCAGCCACCTGCAGCACGGAAACACTGAAGCTTTCTTT | CASHLQHGNTEAFF
NA | TRBJ1-5 | NA | TRBV5-5 | TGTGCCAGCAGCTTGTTAGGGACGGGTCTTAATCAGCCCCAGCATTTT | CASSLLGTGLNQPQHF
TRBD2 | TRBJ2-1 | few | TRBV5-4 | TGTGCCAGCAGCTTGGCCGGGGGAGGGCCCGATGAGCAGTTCTTC | CASSLAGGGPDEQFF
NA | TRBJ2-1 | NA | TRBV11-3 | TGTGCCAGCAGCTGGGGGCCAGGGGAGGATGAGCAGTTCTTC | CASSWGPGEDEQFF
NA | TRBJ1-2 | NA | TRBV12-3/TRBV12-4 | TGTGCCAGCAGATTTCAGGGAGCCAACAACTATGGCTACACCTTC | CASRFQGANNYGYTF
TRBD2 | TRBJ2-3 | once | TRBV29-1 | TGCAGCGTGGGATTAGCGGGATCCACAGATACGCAGTATTTT | CSVGLAGSTDTQYF
NA | TRBJ1-1 | few | TRBV6-2/TRBV6-3 | TGTGCCAGCAGTTCCCCGTCGGGCACAGTCGATACTGAAGCTTTCTTT | CASSSPSGTVDTEAFF
NA | TRBJ2-5 | few | TRBV12-3/TRBV12-4 | TGTGCCAGCAGTTTTGGGGGATCGGGCAGGGAGACCCAGTACTTC | CASSFGGSGRETQYF
TRBD2 | TRBJ2-2 | NA | TRBV24-1 | TGTGCCACCAGTTTAGCGGGAGCGAAGAACACCGGGGAGCTGTTTTTT | CATSLAGAKNTGELFF
NA | TRBJ2-5 | NA | TRBV6-6 | TGTGCCAGCCTGGGAGAGTCGCAAGAGACCCAGTACTTC | CASLGESQETQYF
NA | TRBJ1-2 | few | TRBV12-3/TRBV12-4 | TGTGCCAGCAGTTTAGGGGGGCCAAGCTCCTTC | CASSLGGPSSF
NA | TRBJ2-7 | few | TRBV6-5 | TGTGCCAGCAGGGGATGGGGCCGAAAGGGGTACGAGCAGTACTTC | CASRGWGRKGYEQYF
TRBD2 | TRBJ2-7 | NA | TRBV9 | TGTGCCAGCAGCGTAGCTAGCGGCGGCTCCTACGAGCAGTACTTC | CASSVASGGSYEQYF
NA | TRBJ1-1 | few | TRBV7-8 | TGTGCCAGCAGCTTAGCATACGGGGATGGGACTGAAGCTTTCTTT | CASSLAYGDGTEAFF
TRBD2 | TRBJ2-1 | NA | TRBV2 | TGTGCCAGCAGGCCCGGGACTAGCGCGTACAATGAGCAGTTCTTC | CASRPGTSAYNEQFF
NA | TRBJ2-7 | NA | TRBV15 | TGTGCCACCAGCAGTAGGTCATCCTACGAGCAGTACTTC | CATSSRSSYEQYF
TRBD1 | TRBJ2-3 | few | TRBV4-1 | TGCGCCAGCAGCCGCCTCGGGACAGGCGAATTCGATACGCAGTATTTT | CASSRLGTGEFDTQYF
NA | TRBJ2-5 | NA | TRBV20-1 | TGCAGTGCTAGGAGTCGCGGGGAGACCCAGTACTTC | CSARSRGETQYF
NA | TRBJ1-2 | NA | TRBV30 | TGTGCCTGGAGCCAGGGTCTGGGGAATGGCTACACCTTC | CAWSQGLGNGYTF
TRBD2 | TRBJ2-1 | few | TRBV4-1 | TGCGCCAGCAGCCAAGGTAGCGGGGGGGCCTATGAGCAGTTCTTC | CASSQGSGGAYEQFF